Given below is one T cell receptor beta chain in context. Self-reported history from a screening survey and questionnaire set each donor's cohort. The entry originates in a study of blood T cell repertoires in COVID-19. Overall study context: COVID-19 samples collected from the United States, Italy and Spain covered acute and convalescent phases.

The assay was immunoSEQ multiplex PCR, and TCRdb's table has in-frame clones only and misses some. The sample yields tens of thousands of clones, 88% seen once. Trimming took 7 bases from V and 3 from J, leaving 14 bases between them. Germline V gene data show CDR1 as LNHDA and CDR2 as SQIVND (reference sequence). The CDR3 runs to 14 residues. The chain couples TRBV19 to TRBJ2-3; the D gene is possibly TRBD2 (5 bases). The sample consisted of PBMCs or T cells enriched from blood (not recorded which). The clonotype originates from a woman between 35 and 50 years old who had recovered from COVID-19. CDR3 bases: TGTGCCAGTACCCCGGGGAGAGAGACAGATACGCAGTATTTT. This gives the protein CASTPGRETDTQYF.